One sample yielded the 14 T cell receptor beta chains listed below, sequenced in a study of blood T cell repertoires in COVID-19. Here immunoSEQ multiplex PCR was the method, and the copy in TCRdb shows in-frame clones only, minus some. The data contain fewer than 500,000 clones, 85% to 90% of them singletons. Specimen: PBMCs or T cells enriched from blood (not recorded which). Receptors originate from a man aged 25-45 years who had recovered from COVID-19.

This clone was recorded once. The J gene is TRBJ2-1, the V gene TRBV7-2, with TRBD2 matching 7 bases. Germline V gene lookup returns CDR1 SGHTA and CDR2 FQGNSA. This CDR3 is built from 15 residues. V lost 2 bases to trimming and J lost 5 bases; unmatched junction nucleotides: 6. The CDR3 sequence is CASSLRPSGNNEQFF. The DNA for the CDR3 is TGTGCCAGCAGCTTAAGGCCTAGCGGAAACAATGAGCAGTTCTTC.

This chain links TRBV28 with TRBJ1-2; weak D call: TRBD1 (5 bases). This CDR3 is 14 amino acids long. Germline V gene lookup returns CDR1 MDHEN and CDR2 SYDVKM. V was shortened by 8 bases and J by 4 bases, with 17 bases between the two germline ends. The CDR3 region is CASGSGGDSYGYTF. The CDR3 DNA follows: TGTGCCAGCGGTTCAGGTGGGGACTCCTATGGCTACACCTTC.

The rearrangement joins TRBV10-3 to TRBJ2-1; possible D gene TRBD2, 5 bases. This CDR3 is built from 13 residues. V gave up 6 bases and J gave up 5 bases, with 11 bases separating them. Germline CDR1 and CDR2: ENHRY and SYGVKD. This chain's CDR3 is CAISTLENNEQFF. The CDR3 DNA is TGTGCCATCAGCACACTAGAAAACAATGAGCAGTTCTTC.

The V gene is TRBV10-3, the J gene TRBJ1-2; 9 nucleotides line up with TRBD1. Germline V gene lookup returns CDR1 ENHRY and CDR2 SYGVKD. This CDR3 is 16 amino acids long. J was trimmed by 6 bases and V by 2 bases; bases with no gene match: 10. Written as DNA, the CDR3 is TGTGCCATCAGTGAGCCTCCGAGGGACAGGGTTCATGGCTACACCTTC. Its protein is CAISEPPRDRVHGYTF.

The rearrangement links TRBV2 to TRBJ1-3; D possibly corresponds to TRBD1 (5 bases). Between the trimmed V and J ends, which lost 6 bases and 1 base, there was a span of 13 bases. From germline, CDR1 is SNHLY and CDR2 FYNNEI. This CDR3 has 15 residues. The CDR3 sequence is CASSVQALSGNTIYF. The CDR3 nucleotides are TGTGCCAGCAGCGTACAGGCCCTGTCTGGAAACACCATATATTTT.

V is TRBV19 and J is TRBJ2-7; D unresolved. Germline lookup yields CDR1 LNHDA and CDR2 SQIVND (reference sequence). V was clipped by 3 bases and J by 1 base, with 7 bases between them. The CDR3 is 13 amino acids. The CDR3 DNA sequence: TGTGCCAGTAGTATTTTACTTTCCTACGAGCAGTACTTC. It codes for CASSILLSYEQYF. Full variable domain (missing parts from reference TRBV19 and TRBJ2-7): DGGITQSPKYLFRKEGQNVTLSCEQNLNHDAMYWYRQDPGQGLRLIYYSQIVNDFQKGDIAEGYSVSREKKESFPLTVTSAQKNPTAFYLCASSILLSYEQYFGPGTRLTVT.

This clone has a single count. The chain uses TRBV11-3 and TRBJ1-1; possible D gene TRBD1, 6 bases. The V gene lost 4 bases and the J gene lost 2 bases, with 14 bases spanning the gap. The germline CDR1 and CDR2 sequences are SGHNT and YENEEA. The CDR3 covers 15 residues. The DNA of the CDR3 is TGTGCCAGCAGCTCTGGGATCAGGGGTAACACTGAAGCTTTCTTT. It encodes CASSSGIRGNTEAFF.

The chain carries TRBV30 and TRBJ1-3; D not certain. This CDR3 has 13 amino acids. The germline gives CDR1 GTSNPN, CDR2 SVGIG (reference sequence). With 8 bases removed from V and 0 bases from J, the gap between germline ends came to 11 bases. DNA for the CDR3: TGTGCCACCTCAGGATCCTCTGGAAACACCATATATTTT. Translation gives CATSGSSGNTIYF.

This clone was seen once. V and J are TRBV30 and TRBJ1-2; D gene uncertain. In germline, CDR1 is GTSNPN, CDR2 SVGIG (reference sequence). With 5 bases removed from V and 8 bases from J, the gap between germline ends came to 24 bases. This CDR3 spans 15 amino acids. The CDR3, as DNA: TGTGCCTGGGGGTATCAGCACCCTCCGACGACAGGCTACACCTTC. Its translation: CAWGYQHPPTTGYTF.

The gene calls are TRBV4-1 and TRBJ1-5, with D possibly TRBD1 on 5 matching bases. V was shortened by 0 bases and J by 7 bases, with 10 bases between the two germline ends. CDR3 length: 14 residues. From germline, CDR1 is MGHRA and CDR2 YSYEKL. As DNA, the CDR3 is TGCGCCAGCAGCCAAGATCCAGGGCGGCAGCCCCAGCATTTT. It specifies CASSQDPGRQPQHF.

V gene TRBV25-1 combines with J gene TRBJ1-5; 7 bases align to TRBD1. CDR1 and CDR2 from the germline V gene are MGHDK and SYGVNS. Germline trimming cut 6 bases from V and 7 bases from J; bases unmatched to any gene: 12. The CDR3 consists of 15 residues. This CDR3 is CASSQTGVGGQPQHF. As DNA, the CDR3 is TGTGCCAGCAGCCAAACAGGGGTTGGAGGGCAGCCCCAGCATTTT.

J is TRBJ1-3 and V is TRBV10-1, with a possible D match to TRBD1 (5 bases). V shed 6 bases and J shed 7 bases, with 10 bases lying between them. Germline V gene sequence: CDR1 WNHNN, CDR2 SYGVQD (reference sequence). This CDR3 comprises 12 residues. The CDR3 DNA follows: TGCGCCAGCAGGGGAGGGGACAACACCATATATTTT. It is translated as CASRGGDNTIYF.

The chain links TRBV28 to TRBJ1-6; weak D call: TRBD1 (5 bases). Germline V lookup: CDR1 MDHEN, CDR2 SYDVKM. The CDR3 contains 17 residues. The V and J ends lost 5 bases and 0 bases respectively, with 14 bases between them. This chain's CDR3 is CASSEGAEISYNSPLHF. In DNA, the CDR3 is TGTGCCAGCAGTGAAGGGGCAGAGATCTCCTATAATTCACCCCTCCACTTT. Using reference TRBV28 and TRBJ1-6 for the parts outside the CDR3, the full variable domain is DVKVTQSSRYLVKRTGEKVFLECVQDMDHENMFWYRQDPGLGLRLIYFSYDVKMKEKGDIPEGYSVSREKKERFSLILESASTNQTSMYLCASSEGAEISYNSPLHFGNGTRLTVT.

CDR3 sequence: CASSLTSGSMYEQYF. The CDR3 DNA is TGCGCCAGCAGCCTGACTAGCGGGAGTATGTACGAGCAGTACTTC. The chain carries TRBV4-1 and TRBJ2-7; 12 bases map to TRBD2. The CDR3 runs 15 residues. Germline lookup yields CDR1 MGHRA and CDR2 YSYEKL. V was clipped by 4 bases and J by 4 bases; unmatched bases: 5.